Given below is one TCR beta chain in context. This sample was included in a study of T cell responses to AZD1222 COVID-19 vaccine. Clones were read by immunoSEQ multiplex PCR, and TCRdb kept only the in-frame ones, dropping some. The sample holds under 150,000 clones, about 87% seen once. V dropped 3 bases and J dropped 8 bases, with 15 bases sitting between them. CDR3 length equals 14 residues. Germline CDR1 reads KGHDR; CDR2 reads SFDVKD. This chain connects TRBV24-1 to TRBJ1-2; no firm D call. The sequence derives from an adult who received the AZD1222 COVID-19 vaccine. This sample comprised peripheral blood, obtained 28 days after the second AZD1222 dose. The CDR3 loop is CATSDPSFQGGYTF. The CDR3 nucleotides read TGTGCCACCAGTGATCCCTCTTTTCAAGGCGGCTACACCTTC.